The subject of this entry is one T cell receptor beta chain. Data came from immunoSEQ multiplex PCR; TCRdb stores just in-frame clones and leaves some out. The table includes a few hundred thousand clones, approximately 83% detected once. The sample is drawn from a study of blood T cell repertoires in COVID-19. Participants, about 18 to 90 years old, spanned under 30 US areas. Either two negative PCRs, clearance, or symptom resolution qualified Cohort 3 donors as recovered. The CDR3 covers 14 residues. Between the trimmed V and J ends, which lost 5 bases and 5 bases, there was a span of 13 bases. The germline gives CDR1 SGHTA, CDR2 FQGNSA.

The sequence came from a man aged 25 to 45 who had recovered from COVID-19. Sequenced material: PBMCs or T cells enriched from blood (not recorded which). The chain has TRBV7-2 and TRBJ1-5; D may be TRBD1 (6 bases). The CDR3 is CASSDTGWDQPQHF. The CDR3 nucleotides are TGTGCCAGCAGCGACACAGGGTGGGATCAGCCCCAGCATTTT.